These T cell receptor beta chains were read from a single sample in a study of T cells in Graves' hyperthyroidism and ophthalmopathy. TCRdb ran MiXCR on the multiplex PCR reads and lists one entry per CDR3 protein. The sample records hundreds of thousands of distinct CDR3 sequences, around 20% being singletons. Material for sequencing was blood. The source is a woman aged 45-59 years with Graves' hyperthyroidism that later progressed to Graves' ophthalmopathy. Each CDR3 is given with its conserved first and last residue. Fields, in order: V gene, clone size, J gene, D gene, CDR3 protein, CDR3 DNA. A D gene is named only where the DNA matches it firmly. Size values are once, few and many counts, or a class for expanded clones, and some rows have none.

TRBV3-1	-	TRBJ2-1	TRBD2	CASSQDRTSGHWQFF	TGTGCCAGCAGCCAAGATCGGACTAGCGGGCACTGGCAGTTCTTC
TRBV3-1	many	TRBJ2-1	-	CASSHRASGSYNEQFF	TGTGCCAGCAGCCACCGGGCGTCCGGCTCCTACAATGAGCAGTTCTTC
TRBV5-1	-	TRBJ2-3	-	CASSLFERDTAADTQYF	TGCGCCAGCAGCTTGTTTGAGCGGGACACCGCCGCAGATACGCAGTATTTT
TRBV11-2	few	TRBJ2-3	TRBD2	CASSLGHRRPGLAGGAADTQYF	TGTGCCAGCAGCTTAGGTCATCGCAGGCCGGGACTAGCGGGGGGGGCGGCAGATACGCAGTATTTT
TRBV14	-	TRBJ2-1	TRBD1	CASSQGQGWHEQFF	TGTGCCAGCAGCCAAGGACAGGGGTGGCATGAGCAGTTCTTC
TRBV19	-	TRBJ2-2	-	CASRTGLINGELFF	TGTGCCAGTAGGACGGGACTTATAAACGGGGAGCTGTTTTTT
TRBV15	-	TRBJ2-2	TRBD2	CATSRDRWAGGPGELFF	TGTGCCACCAGCAGAGATCGTTGGGCGGGGGGACCGGGGGAGCTGTTTTTT
TRBV20-1	few	TRBJ2-5	TRBD2	CSARNAGEETQYF	TGCAGTGCTAGGAATGCGGGGGAAGAGACCCAGTACTTC
TRBV11-2	many	TRBJ2-2	-	CASSFSGHTGELFF	TGTGCCAGCAGCTTTAGCGGCCACACCGGGGAGCTGTTTTTT
TRBV30	many	TRBJ2-5	-	CAWRQGETQYF	TGTGCCTGGAGACAGGGAGAGACCCAGTACTTC
TRBV12-3/TRBV12-4	many	TRBJ1-1	-	CASSLESQVNTEAFF	TGTGCCAGCAGTTTGGAATCCCAGGTAAACACTGAAGCTTTCTTT
TRBV3-1	many	TRBJ1-2	-	CASSQEPQGNYGYTF	TGTGCCAGCAGCCAAGAGCCCCAGGGGAACTATGGCTACACCTTC
TRBV27	few	TRBJ1-5	-	CASSFFGGSNQPQHF	TGTGCCAGCAGTTTCTTCGGGGGCAGCAATCAGCCCCAGCATTTT
TRBV29-1	-	TRBJ1-1	TRBD1	CSTPGQGTEAFF	TGCAGCACACCGGGACAGGGAACTGAAGCTTTCTTT
TRBV30	many	TRBJ2-7	TRBD1	CAWSGGTGSSYEQYF	TGTGCCTGGAGTGGTGGGACAGGGAGTTCCTACGAGCAGTACTTC
TRBV12-3/TRBV12-4	many	TRBJ2-1	TRBD1	CASSTQRTGGPKEQFF	TGTGCCAGCAGTACGCAACGGACAGGGGGTCCCAAAGAGCAGTTCTTC
TRBV3-1	many	TRBJ1-2	-	CASSPSSEAGYTF	TGTGCCAGCAGCCCCAGTTCCGAAGCTGGCTACACCTTC
TRBV7-9	-	TRBJ1-2	-	CASSLEGSANYGYTF	TGTGCCAGCAGCTTAGAAGGGAGTGCTAACTATGGCTACACCTTC
TRBV9	once	TRBJ2-3	-	CASSVQGWTDTQYF	TGTGCCAGCAGCGTACAAGGGTGGACAGATACGCAGTATTTT
TRBV6-1	-	TRBJ1-2	-	CASRPPLRAWGYTF	TGTGCCAGCAGGCCCCCTTTGAGGGCTTGGGGCTACACCTTC
TRBV15	few	TRBJ2-1	-	CATSREGTIGGEQFF	TGTGCCACCAGCAGAGAGGGCACCATCGGGGGTGAGCAGTTCTTC
TRBV9	-	TRBJ2-3	TRBD2	CASSVAIAGVEADTQYF	TGTGCCAGCAGCGTAGCAATAGCGGGGGTTGAGGCAGATACGCAGTATTTT
TRBV11-3	few	TRBJ2-1	-	CASSLVGVDNEQFF	TGTGCCAGCAGCTTAGTAGGGGTTGACAATGAGCAGTTCTTC
TRBV20-1	few	TRBJ1-5	-	CSAQDFSNQPQHF	TGCAGTGCCCAGGACTTTAGCAATCAGCCCCAGCATTTT
TRBV27	few	TRBJ1-1	TRBD1	CASSQDRGWDTEAFF	TGTGCCAGCAGTCAAGACAGGGGATGGGACACTGAAGCTTTCTTT
TRBV13	-	TRBJ1-4	TRBD1	CASSETQGVNEKLFF	TGTGCCAGCAGCGAGACCCAGGGGGTTAATGAAAAACTGTTTTTT
TRBV12-3/TRBV12-4	many	TRBJ2-7	TRBD1	CASSILDRGSYEQYF	TGTGCCAGCAGTATACTGGACAGGGGGTCCTACGAGCAGTACTTC
TRBV7-7	-	TRBJ2-3	-	CASSLGAGATDTQYF	TGTGCTAGCAGCTTAGGGGCAGGGGCGACAGATACGCAGTATTTT
TRBV19	-	TRBJ1-5	-	CASSPRDSINQPQHF	TGTGCCAGTAGTCCTCGGGATTCCATCAATCAGCCCCAGCATTTT
TRBV7-9	many	TRBJ2-5	-	CASSFGGPNQETQYF	TGTGCCAGCAGCTTCGGGGGCCCCAACCAAGAGACCCAGTACTTC
TRBV5-1	many	TRBJ2-7	TRBD1	CASSRQGYYEQYF	TGCGCCAGCAGCCGACAGGGCTACTACGAGCAGTACTTC
TRBV30	-	TRBJ1-6	-	CATSTEFGSPLHF	TGTGCCACTAGTACGGAATTCGGTTCACCCCTCCACTTT
TRBV12-3/TRBV12-4	many	TRBJ1-2	-	CASIGIYGYTF	TGTGCCAGCATCGGAATCTATGGCTACACCTTC
TRBV10-3	-	TRBJ1-4	-	CAISAGRDQEKLFF	TGTGCCATCAGTGCCGGGAGGGATCAAGAAAAACTGTTTTTT
TRBV14	-	TRBJ2-7	-	CASSQVPAYEQYF	TGTGCCAGCAGCCAAGTACCAGCGTACGAGCAGTACTTC
TRBV10-2	few	TRBJ1-5	-	CASRDNSNQPQHF	TGCGCCAGCAGGGACAACAGCAATCAGCCCCAGCATTTT
TRBV12-3/TRBV12-4	many	TRBJ2-3	TRBD2	CASSLNGLAGADTQYF	TGTGCCAGCAGTTTAAACGGACTAGCCGGCGCAGATACGCAGTATTTT